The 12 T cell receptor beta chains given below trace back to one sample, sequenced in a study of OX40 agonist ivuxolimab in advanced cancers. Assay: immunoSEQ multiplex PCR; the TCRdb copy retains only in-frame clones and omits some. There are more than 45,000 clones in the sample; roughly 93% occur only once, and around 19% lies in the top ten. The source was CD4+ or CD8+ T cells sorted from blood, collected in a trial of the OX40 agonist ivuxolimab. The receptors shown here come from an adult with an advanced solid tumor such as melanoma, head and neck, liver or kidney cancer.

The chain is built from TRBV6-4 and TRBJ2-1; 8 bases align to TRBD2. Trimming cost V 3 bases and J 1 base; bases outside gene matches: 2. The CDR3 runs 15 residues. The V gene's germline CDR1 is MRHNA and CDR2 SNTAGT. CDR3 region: CASSELAASYNEQFF. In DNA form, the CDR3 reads TGTGCCAGCAGTGAACTAGCGGCTTCCTACAATGAGCAGTTCTTC.

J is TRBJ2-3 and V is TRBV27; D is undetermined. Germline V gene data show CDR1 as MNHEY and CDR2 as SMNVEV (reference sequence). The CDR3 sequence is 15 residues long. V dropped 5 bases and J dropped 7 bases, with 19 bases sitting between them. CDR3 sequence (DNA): TGTGCCAGCAGTCAACGGTTTAGGCAGTTAAATACGCAGTATTTT. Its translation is CASSQRFRQLNTQYF.

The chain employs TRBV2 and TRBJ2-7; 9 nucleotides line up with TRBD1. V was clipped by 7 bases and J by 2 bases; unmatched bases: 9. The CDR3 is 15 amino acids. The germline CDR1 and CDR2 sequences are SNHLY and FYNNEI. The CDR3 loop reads CASKAGTGPTYEQYF. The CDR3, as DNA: TGTGCCAGCAAGGCGGGGACAGGGCCAACCTACGAGCAGTACTTC.

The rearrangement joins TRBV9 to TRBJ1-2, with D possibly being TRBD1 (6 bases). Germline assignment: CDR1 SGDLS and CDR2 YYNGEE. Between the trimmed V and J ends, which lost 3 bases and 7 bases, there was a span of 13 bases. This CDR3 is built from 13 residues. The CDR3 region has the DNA TGTGCCAGCAGCGCCCGCGAGGGGGGTGGCTACACCTTC. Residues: CASSAREGGGYTF.

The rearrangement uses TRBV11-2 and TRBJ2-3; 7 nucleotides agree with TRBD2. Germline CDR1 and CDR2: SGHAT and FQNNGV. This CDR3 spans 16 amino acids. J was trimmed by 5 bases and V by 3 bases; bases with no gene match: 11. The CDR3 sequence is CASSFYRREMVDTQYF. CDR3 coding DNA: TGTGCCAGCAGCTTTTATAGGCGGGAGATGGTAGATACGCAGTATTTT.

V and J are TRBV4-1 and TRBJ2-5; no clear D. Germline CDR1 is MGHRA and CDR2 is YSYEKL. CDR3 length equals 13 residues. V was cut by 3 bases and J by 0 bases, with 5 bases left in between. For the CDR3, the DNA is TGCGCCAGCAGCCATGGGGACCAAGAGACCCAGTACTTC. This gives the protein CASSHGDQETQYF.

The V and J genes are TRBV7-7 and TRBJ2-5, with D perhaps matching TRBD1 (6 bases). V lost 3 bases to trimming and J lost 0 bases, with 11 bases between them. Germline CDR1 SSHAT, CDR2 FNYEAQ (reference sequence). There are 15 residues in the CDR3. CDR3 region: CASSFATGDQETQYF. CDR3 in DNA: TGTGCCAGCAGCTTCGCGACAGGCGACCAAGAGACCCAGTACTTC.

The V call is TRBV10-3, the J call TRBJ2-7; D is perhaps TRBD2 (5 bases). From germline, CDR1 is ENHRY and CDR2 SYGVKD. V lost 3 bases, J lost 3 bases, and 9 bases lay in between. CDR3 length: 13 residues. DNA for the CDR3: TGTGCCATCAGTGAAGCGGAAATCTACGAGCAGTACTTC. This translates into CAISEAEIYEQYF.

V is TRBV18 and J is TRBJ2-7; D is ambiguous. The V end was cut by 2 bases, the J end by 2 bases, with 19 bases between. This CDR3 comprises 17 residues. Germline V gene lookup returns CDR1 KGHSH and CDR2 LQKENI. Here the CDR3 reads CASSPSAQSHGPYEQYF. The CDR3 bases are TGTGCCAGCTCACCATCGGCACAATCACATGGGCCCTACGAGCAGTACTTC. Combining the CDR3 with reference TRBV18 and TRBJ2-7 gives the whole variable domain NAGVMQNPRHLVRRRGQEARLRCSPMKGHSHVYWYRQLPEEGLKFMVYLQKENIIDESGMPKERFSAEFPKEGPSILRIQQVVRGDSAAYFCASSPSAQSHGPYEQYFGPGTRLTVT.

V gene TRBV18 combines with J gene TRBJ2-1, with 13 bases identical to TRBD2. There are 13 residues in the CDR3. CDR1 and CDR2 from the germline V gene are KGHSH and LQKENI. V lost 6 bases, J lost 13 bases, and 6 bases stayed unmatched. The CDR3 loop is CASSPTSGGAQFF. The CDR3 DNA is TGTGCCAGCTCGCCCACTAGCGGGGGGGCCCAGTTCTTC.

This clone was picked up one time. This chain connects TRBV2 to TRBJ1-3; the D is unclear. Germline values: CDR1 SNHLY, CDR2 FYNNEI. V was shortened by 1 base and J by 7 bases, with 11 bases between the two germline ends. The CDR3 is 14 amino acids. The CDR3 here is CASSEGGGGNTIYF. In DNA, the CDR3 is TGTGCCAGCAGTGAAGGAGGCGGAGGGAACACCATATATTTT.

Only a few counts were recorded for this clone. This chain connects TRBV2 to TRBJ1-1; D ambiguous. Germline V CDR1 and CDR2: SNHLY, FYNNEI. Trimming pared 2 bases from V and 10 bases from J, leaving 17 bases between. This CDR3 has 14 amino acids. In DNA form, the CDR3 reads TGTGCCAGCAGTGAATTGAGTTCGGGGATGGGAGCTTTCTTT. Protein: CASSELSSGMGAFF.